The 14 T cell receptor beta chains below all came from one sample that was sequenced in a study of blood T cell repertoires in COVID-19. Method: immunoSEQ multiplex PCR; TCRdb's copy keeps in-frame clones and lacks some. The sample holds under 250,000 clones; about 86% are singletons and the top ten take roughly 8.7%. The sample taken for sequencing was peripheral blood. The receptors derive from a man aged 40-55 years with active or convalescent COVID-19.

The chain is built from TRBV24-1 and TRBJ2-3, with D tentatively TRBD2 (6 bases). The CDR3 has 13 residues. Germline assignment: CDR1 KGHDR and CDR2 SFDVKD. V gave up 5 bases and J gave up 5 bases, with 10 bases separating them. DNA of the CDR3: TGTGCCACCAGTGCGGGAGTAAAAGATACGCAGTATTTT. Translation: CATSAGVKDTQYF.

This clone has more than one count but fewer than ten. The chain has TRBV5-6 and TRBJ1-1; TRBD1 aligns across 7 bases. V lost 6 bases and J lost 5; bases outside the gene matches: 10. The CDR3 extends over 14 amino acids. Germline values: CDR1 SGHDT, CDR2 YYEEEE. The chain's CDR3 is CASTLEGGWTEAFF. The CDR3 DNA follows: TGTGCCAGCACCCTGGAAGGGGGCTGGACTGAAGCTTTCTTT.

This chain joins TRBV7-2 and TRBJ1-2, with 9 bases lining up with TRBD1. CDR3 size: 16 residues. J was trimmed by 3 bases and V by 4 bases; bases with no gene match: 9. The V gene's germline CDR1 is SGHTA and CDR2 FQGNSA. CDR3 coding DNA: TGTGCCAGCAGCTCTACGGGACAGGGAGGGTACTATGGCTACACCTTC. This translates into CASSSTGQGGYYGYTF.

As concerns this clone: Other nucleotide sequences in the sample specify the same CDR3. The rearrangement links TRBV3-1 (or the pseudogene TRBV3-2) to TRBJ2-7; no firm D call. The CDR3 covers 12 residues. The germline gives CDR1 LGHDT, CDR2 YNNKEL (reference sequence). The V end lost 1 base, the J end lost 3 bases, and 4 bases lay between the germline ends. CDR3 in amino acids: CASSQVFYEQYF. CDR3 coding DNA: TGTGCCAGCAGCCAAGTCTTCTACGAGCAGTACTTC.

This chain links TRBV4-2 with TRBJ2-3; D gene unclear. CDR3 length: 15 amino acids. The V end lost 1 base, the J end lost 1 base, and 9 bases lay between the germline ends. Germline CDR1 LGHNA, CDR2 YNFKEQ. DNA of the CDR3: TGTGCCAGCAGCCAAGGTCCAGAGGGCACAGATACGCAGTATTTT. Translated, it gives CASSQGPEGTDTQYF.

This clone was counted many times. The chain is built from TRBV7-9 and TRBJ2-3; 9 bases align to TRBD1. Losses at the gene ends were 3 bases for V and 4 bases for J; bases not matched to a gene: 2. The CDR3 contains 14 residues. Germline assignment: CDR1 SEHNR and CDR2 FQNEAQ (reference sequence). CDR3 loop: CASSFWTGADTQYF. CDR3 DNA sequence: TGTGCCAGCAGCTTTTGGACAGGGGCAGATACGCAGTATTTT.

This sequence joins TRBV28 and TRBJ1-2; weak D call: TRBD1 (5 bases). V was pared by 4 bases and J by 4 bases, with 16 bases between. The germline CDR1 and CDR2 sequences are MDHEN and SYDVKM. The CDR3 totals 15 residues. CDR3 bases: TGTGCCAGCAGTTCCAGCTTAGGGGTCTTCTATGGCTACACCTTC. Translation gives CASSSSLGVFYGYTF.

In this sample, this clone turned up many times. This rearrangement joins TRBV5-1 to TRBJ1-5; tentative D call: TRBD1 (5 bases). Trimming shortened V by 4 bases and J by 5 bases, and 16 bases separated the two germline ends. The germline gives CDR1 SGHRS, CDR2 YFSETQ. This CDR3 region has 15 residues. DNA for the CDR3: TGCGCCAGCAGCCCCGAGGGGCGGGAGGATCAGCCCCAGCATTTT. Translated, it gives CASSPEGREDQPQHF.

J is TRBJ2-3 and V is TRBV10-1, with 10 positions matching TRBD2. This CDR3 has 18 amino acids. The germline CDR1 and CDR2 sequences are WNHNN and SYGVQD (reference sequence). The ends lost 2 bases at V and 3 bases at J; junction bases unmatched: 11. The CDR3: CASSEGVSGRESTDTQYF. The CDR3 DNA follows: TGCGCCAGCAGTGAGGGAGTAAGCGGGAGGGAATCAACAGATACGCAGTATTTT.

The chain carries TRBV3-1 (or the pseudogene TRBV3-2) and TRBJ1-2, with TRBD1 identical over 7 bases. CDR1 and CDR2 from the germline V gene are LGHDT and YNNKEL (reference sequence). J lost 8 bases, V lost 0 bases, and 3 bases had no gene match. The CDR3 consists of 13 residues. CDR3 nucleotides: TGTGCCAGCAGCCAAGAGACAGGGAAGGGCTACACCTTC. It translates to CASSQETGKGYTF.

This clone appeared a single time. The gene calls are TRBV7-3 and TRBJ1-1; D not certain. From germline, CDR1 is SGHTA and CDR2 FQGTGA. The length of the CDR3 is 14 residues. The V and J ends lost 5 bases and 1 base respectively, with 11 bases between them. The CDR3 nucleotides are TGTGCCAGCAGCCCCCACGCAGGGAACACTGAAGCTTTCTTT. Its translation is CASSPHAGNTEAFF.

The rearrangement links TRBV5-4 to TRBJ1-2; D not resolved. The CDR3 runs 14 residues. Germline lookup yields CDR1 SGHNT and CDR2 YYREEE (reference sequence). With 0 bases removed from V and 2 bases from J, the gap between germline ends came to 8 bases. CDR3: CASSLEAGNYGYTF. CDR3 nucleotide sequence: TGTGCCAGCAGCTTGGAAGCAGGCAACTATGGCTACACCTTC.

This rearrangement joins TRBV11-3 to TRBJ2-7; no definite D call. Trimming stripped 1 base from V and 5 bases from J, with 15 bases between. There are 15 residues in the CDR3. Looked up from germline, CDR1 is SGHNT and CDR2 is YENEEA. The CDR3 sequence: CASSLGFSSPNEQYF. The CDR3 DNA follows: TGTGCCAGCAGCTTAGGCTTTAGCTCCCCCAACGAGCAGTACTTC. The full variable domain, in which reference TRBV11-3 and TRBJ2-7 provide the parts outside the CDR3, is EAGVVQSPRYKIIEKKQPVAFWCNPISGHNTLYWYLQNLGQGPELLIRYENEEAVDDSQLPKDRFSAERLKGVDSTLKIQPAELGDSAVYLCASSLGFSSPNEQYFGPGTRLTVT.

This clone appeared a single time. The chain has TRBV6-4 and TRBJ2-3; TRBD2 aligns across 11 bases. J was trimmed by 0 bases and V by 6 bases; bases with no gene match: 5. The CDR3 consists of 16 residues. CDR1 is MRHNA and CDR2 is SNTAGT in the germline V gene. CDR3 coding DNA: TGTGCCAGCAGCGTACTAGCGGGGGCTAGCACAGATACGCAGTATTTT. This codes for CASSVLAGASTDTQYF.